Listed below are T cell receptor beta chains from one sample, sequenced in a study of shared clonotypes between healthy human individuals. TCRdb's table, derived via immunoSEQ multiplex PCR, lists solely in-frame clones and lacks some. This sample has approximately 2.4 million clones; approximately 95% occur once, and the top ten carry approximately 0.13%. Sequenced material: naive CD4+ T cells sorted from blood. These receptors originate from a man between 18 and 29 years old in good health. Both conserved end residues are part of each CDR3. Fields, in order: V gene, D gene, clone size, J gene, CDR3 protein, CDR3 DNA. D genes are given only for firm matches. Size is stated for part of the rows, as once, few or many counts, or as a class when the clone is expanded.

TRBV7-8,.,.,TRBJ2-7,CASSLDRSYEQYF,TGTGCCAGCAGCCTTGACCGATCCTACGAGCAGTACTTC
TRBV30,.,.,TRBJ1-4,CAWSYGLNEKLFF,TGTGCCTGGAGTTACGGACTGAATGAAAAACTGTTTTTT
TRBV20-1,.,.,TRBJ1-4,CSAGASEKLFF,TGCAGTGCCGGGGCATCGGAAAAACTGTTTTTT
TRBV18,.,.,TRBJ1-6,CASSPGLDSPLHF,TGTGCCAGCTCACCAGGGTTGGATTCACCCCTCCACTTT
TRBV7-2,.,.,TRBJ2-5,CASRAGNQETQYF,TGTGCCAGCCGGGCGGGAAACCAAGAGACCCAGTACTTC
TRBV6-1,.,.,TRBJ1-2,CASSDTAQIINYGYTF,TGTGCCAGCAGTGACACGGCACAGATTATTAACTATGGCTACACCTTC
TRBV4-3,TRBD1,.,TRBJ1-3,CASSQDGQGGFGNTIYF,TGCGCCAGCAGCCAAGATGGGCAGGGGGGGTTTGGAAACACCATATATTTT
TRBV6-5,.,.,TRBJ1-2,CASSSPVYGYTF,TGTGCCAGCAGTTCCCCAGTATATGGCTACACCTTC
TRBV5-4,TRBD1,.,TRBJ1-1,CASSLDRGTGTEAFF,TGTGCCAGCAGCTTGGACAGGGGAACGGGCACTGAAGCTTTCTTT
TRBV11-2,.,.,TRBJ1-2,CASSPTGLRDNYGYTF,TGTGCCAGCAGCCCAACAGGGTTACGTGACAACTATGGCTACACCTTC
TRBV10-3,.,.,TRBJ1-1,CAISQNMDTEAFF,TGTGCCATCAGTCAAAACATGGACACTGAAGCTTTCTTT
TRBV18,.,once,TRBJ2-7,CASSPRLGSPLGEQYF,TGTGCCAGCTCACCAAGGCTCGGTAGCCCCCTGGGCGAGCAGTACTTC
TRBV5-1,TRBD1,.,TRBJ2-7,CASSYLGQGDSAEQYF,TGCGCCAGCAGCTACCTGGGACAGGGTGATTCAGCCGAGCAGTACTTC
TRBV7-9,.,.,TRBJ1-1,CASSFGQMNTEAFF,TGTGCCAGCAGCTTCGGGCAGATGAACACTGAAGCTTTCTTT
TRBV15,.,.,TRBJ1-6,CATSRGGGKANSPLHF,TGTGCCACCAGCAGAGGAGGCGGGAAAGCTAATTCACCCCTCCACTTT
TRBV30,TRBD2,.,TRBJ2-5,CAWSPSRTSSYQETQYF,TGTGCCTGGAGCCCAAGTCGGACTAGCTCGTACCAAGAGACCCAGTACTTC
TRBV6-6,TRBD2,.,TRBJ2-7,CASRLTSGEQYF,TGTGCCAGCAGGCTGACTAGCGGGGAGCAGTACTTC
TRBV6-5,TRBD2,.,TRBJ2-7,CASSYLGLDDYEQYF,TGTGCCAGCAGTTACTTGGGACTAGATGACTACGAGCAGTACTTC
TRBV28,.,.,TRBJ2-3,CASSLGGMRGDTQYF,TGTGCCAGCAGTTTAGGCGGTATGAGAGGAGATACGCAGTATTTT
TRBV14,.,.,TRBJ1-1,CASSQQVKNTEAFF,TGTGCCAGCAGCCAACAGGTGAAGAACACTGAAGCTTTCTTT
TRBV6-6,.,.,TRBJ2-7,CASSYSRGGKGYEQYF,TGTGCCAGCAGTTACTCGAGGGGCGGGAAAGGCTACGAGCAGTACTTC
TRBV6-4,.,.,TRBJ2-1,CASSDSGIDEQFF,TGTGCCAGCAGTGACTCTGGGATTGATGAGCAGTTCTTC
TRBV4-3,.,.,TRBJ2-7,CASSQAFTGAYEQYF,TGCGCCAGCAGCCAAGCCTTTACAGGAGCCTACGAGCAGTACTTC
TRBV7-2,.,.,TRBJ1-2,CASSLAGGGYTF,TGTGCCAGCAGCTTAGCTGGGGGTGGCTACACCTTC
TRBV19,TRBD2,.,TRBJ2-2,CASSISSGTTGELFF,TGTGCCAGTAGTATATCTAGCGGGACTACCGGGGAGCTGTTTTTT
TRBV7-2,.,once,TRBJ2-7,CASSLRHSYEQYF,TGTGCCAGCAGCTTGAGGCATTCCTACGAGCAGTACTTC
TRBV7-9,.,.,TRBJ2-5,CASSLVLGGQETQYF,TGTGCCAGCAGCTTAGTCCTGGGTGGACAAGAGACCCAGTACTTC
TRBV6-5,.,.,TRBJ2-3,CASSRDVADTQYF,TGTGCCAGCAGCCGGGACGTCGCGGATACGCAGTATTTT
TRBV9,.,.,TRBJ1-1,CASSVWGENTEAFF,TGTGCCAGCAGCGTATGGGGCGAGAACACTGAAGCTTTCTTT
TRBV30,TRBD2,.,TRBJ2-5,CAWTYAGGRRETQYF,TGTGCCTGGACTTACGCGGGAGGGAGGAGAGAGACCCAGTACTTC
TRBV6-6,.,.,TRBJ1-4,CASSWTSFNEKLFF,TGTGCCAGCAGTTGGACTTCATTCAATGAAAAACTGTTTTTT
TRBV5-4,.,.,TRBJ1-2,CASSLFGASSYTF,TGTGCCAGCAGCTTGTTTGGGGCATCAAGCTACACCTTC
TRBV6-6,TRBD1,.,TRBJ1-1,CASSSGDRGENTEAFF,TGTGCCAGCAGTTCCGGAGACAGGGGTGAAAACACTGAAGCTTTCTTT
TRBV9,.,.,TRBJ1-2,CASSVTSDHYGYTF,TGTGCCAGCAGCGTTACCAGCGACCACTATGGCTACACCTTC
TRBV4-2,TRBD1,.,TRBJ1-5,CASSQDRDRGRNQPQHF,TGTGCCAGCAGCCAAGATCGGGACAGGGGGCGAAATCAGCCCCAGCATTTT
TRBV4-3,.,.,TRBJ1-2,CASSQDQVYGYTF,TGCGCCAGCAGCCAAGATCAGGTATATGGCTACACCTTC
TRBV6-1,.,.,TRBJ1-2,CASSADGSIYGYTF,TGTGCCAGCAGTGCTGACGGCAGCATCTATGGCTACACCTTC
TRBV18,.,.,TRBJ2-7,CASSRQSAEQYF,TGTGCCAGCTCGCGACAGTCTGCCGAGCAGTACTTC
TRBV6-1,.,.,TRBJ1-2,CASSEQGGAYGYTF,TGTGCCAGCAGCGAGCAGGGTGGAGCCTATGGCTACACCTTC
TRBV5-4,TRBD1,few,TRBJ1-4,CASSLGQGNEKLFF,TGTGCCAGCAGCTTGGGACAGGGTAATGAAAAACTGTTTTTT
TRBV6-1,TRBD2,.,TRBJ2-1,CASSEGGTSYNEQFF,TGTGCCAGCAGTGAAGGGGGGACTAGCTACAATGAGCAGTTCTTC
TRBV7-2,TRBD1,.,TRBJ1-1,CASKTQLGDRATEAFF,TGTGCCAGCAAAACGCAACTTGGCGACAGGGCGACTGAAGCTTTCTTT
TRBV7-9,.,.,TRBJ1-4,CASSLDGTSTNEKLFF,TGTGCCAGCAGCTTAGATGGCACCTCAACTAATGAAAAACTGTTTTTT